The 17 T cell receptor beta chains presented below share a single source sample, sequenced in a study of T cells in Graves' hyperthyroidism and ophthalmopathy. Using RNA transcripts as the source, TCR beta CDR3 regions were amplified. The HTBI set primed first-round TCR CDR3 RT-PCR. Using its own MiXCR run on the multiplex PCR reads, TCRdb lists one record per CDR3 protein. The table has 650,000 to 850,000 distinct CDR3 sequences, roughly a sixth seen once. Sequencing was performed on blood. Source of these receptors: a woman in her 50s with Graves' hyperthyroidism that later progressed to Graves' ophthalmopathy.

The chain has TRBV12-3 or TRBV12-4 and TRBJ2-2, with D perhaps TRBD2 (6 bases). The CDR3 length is 16 residues. V gave up 5 bases and J gave up 4 bases, with 17 bases separating them. This CDR3 reads CASSPWDFSSTGELFF. CDR3 nucleotide sequence: TGTGCCAGCAGTCCATGGGACTTTTCTTCCACCGGGGAGCTGTTTTTT.

This clonotype was counted ten times or more. CDR3 amino acids: CASSGYEWEYGTDTQYF. The CDR3, as DNA: TGTGCCAGCAGCGGCTACGAGTGGGAGTATGGCACAGATACGCAGTATTTT. This chain uses TRBV3-1 with TRBJ2-3; perhaps TRBD2 as D (5 bases). CDR1 is LGHDT and CDR2 is YNNKEL in the germline V gene (reference sequence). Trimming took off 5 bases at V and 1 base at J, with 19 bases between the two ends. There are 17 residues in the CDR3.

The J gene is TRBJ2-5, the V gene TRBV18; D is uncertain. Germline CDR1 reads KGHSH; CDR2 reads LQKENI. The CDR3 is 16 amino acids. V shed 0 bases and J shed 0 bases, with 11 bases lying between them. CDR3 protein: CASSPPASTYQETQYF. The CDR3 DNA follows: TGTGCCAGCTCACCACCCGCATCAACTTACCAAGAGACCCAGTACTTC.

This clonotype was seen repeatedly, ten times or more. This chain uses TRBV7-9 with TRBJ1-1, with a tentative D call TRBD1 (5 bases). The CDR3 extends over 15 amino acids. The V gene's germline CDR1 is SEHNR and CDR2 FQNEAQ (reference sequence). V gave up 1 base and J gave up 2 bases, with 11 bases separating them. In DNA form, the CDR3 reads TGTGCCAGCAGCTTAGGGGCGGGGCAAAACACTGAAGCTTTCTTT. Protein sequence: CASSLGAGQNTEAFF. Full variable domain (outside the CDR3, taken from reference TRBV7-9 and TRBJ1-1): DTGVSQNPRHKITKRGQNVTFRCDPISEHNRLYWYRQTLGQGPEFLTYFQNEAQLEKSRLLSDRFSAERPKGSFSTLEIQRTEQGDSAMYLCASSLGAGQNTEAFFGQGTRLTVV.

This clonotype is a singleton in its sample. V and J are TRBV11-2 and TRBJ1-4; D call uncertain. Trimming took 4 bases from V and 3 from J, leaving 12 bases between them. The CDR3 has 15 amino acids. Germline V gene lookup returns CDR1 SGHAT and CDR2 FQNNGV. The CDR3 reads CASSSSPGANEKLFF. The CDR3, as DNA: TGTGCCAGCAGCTCTTCTCCGGGAGCTAATGAAAAACTGTTTTTT.

This clonotype was seen only a few times. The chain recombines TRBV6-1 with TRBJ1-2; the D gene is possibly TRBD1 (6 bases). The CDR3 runs to 15 residues. Germline assignment: CDR1 MNHNS and CDR2 SASEGT. The germline V and J ends were trimmed by 8 bases and 1 base, with 17 bases remaining between them. CDR3 in amino acids: CASGGTAGHNYGYTF. The CDR3 DNA is TGTGCCAGCGGGGGGACCGCGGGACATAACTATGGCTACACCTTC.

The chain uses TRBV5-1 and TRBJ2-2; D remains ambiguous. Germline lookup yields CDR1 SGHRS and CDR2 YFSETQ. The CDR3 runs 14 residues. Trimming stripped 4 bases from V and 5 bases from J, with 12 bases between. The CDR3 reads CASSPYGSTGELFF. CDR3 in DNA: TGCGCCAGCAGCCCCTACGGTTCTACCGGGGAGCTGTTTTTT.

The chain links TRBV6-1 to TRBJ2-5, with D tentatively TRBD2 (7 bases). Germline CDR1 and CDR2: MNHNS and SASEGT. Between the trimmed V and J ends, which lost 6 bases and 1 base, there was a span of 9 bases. The CDR3 runs to 13 residues. CDR3 sequence: CASRAGAQETQYF. CDR3 DNA: TGTGCCAGCAGGGCGGGGGCCCAAGAGACCCAGTACTTC.

This clonotype was detected ten times or more. The chain couples TRBV20-1 to TRBJ1-1; no clear D gene. Per germline, CDR1 DFQATT and CDR2 SNEGSKA (reference sequence). The CDR3 extends over 11 amino acids. V shed 4 bases and J shed 4 bases, with 7 bases lying between them. The CDR3 DNA sequence: TGCAGTGCTATTGGAAGCACTGAAGCTTTCTTT. This codes for CSAIGSTEAFF.

At least ten counts were recorded for this clonotype. This chain links TRBV2 with TRBJ2-1; D remains ambiguous. CDR1 is SNHLY, CDR2 FYNNEI, per germline. The CDR3 length is 14 residues. Trimming took 3 bases from V and 4 from J, leaving 10 bases between them. The CDR3 is CASSEVGSYNEQFF. The DNA of the CDR3 is TGTGCCAGCAGTGAGGTTGGCAGTTACAATGAGCAGTTCTTC.

The J gene is TRBJ1-3, the V gene TRBV20-1; D is uncertain. Germline V lookup: CDR1 DFQATT, CDR2 SNEGSKA (reference sequence). The CDR3 is 11 amino acids. V lost 3 bases to trimming and J lost 0 bases, with 0 bases between them. CDR3: CSASSGNTIYF. The CDR3 DNA reads as TGCAGTGCTAGCTCTGGAAACACCATATATTTT.

The rearrangement joins TRBV11-2 to TRBJ1-2; D is ambiguous. The CDR3 length is 12 residues. Germline CDR1 and CDR2: SGHAT and FQNNGV. The V end was cut by 5 bases, the J end by 8 bases, with 12 bases between. CDR3 coding DNA: TGTGCCAGCAGCCATCAGACAAGCGGCTACACCTTC. The encoded protein is CASSHQTSGYTF.

This clonotype was counted a few times. The chain is built from TRBV6-1 and TRBJ1-6; TRBD1 matches 8 bases. V shed 6 bases and J 0 bases; nucleotides not matched to a gene: 16. CDR1 MNHNS and CDR2 SASEGT come from the germline V gene. The length of the CDR3 is 20 residues. The CDR3 reads CASRPGAGQGHSSYNSPLHF. CDR3 in DNA: TGTGCCAGCAGACCCGGGGCCGGACAGGGACATAGCTCCTATAATTCACCCCTCCACTTT.

The J gene is TRBJ2-2, the V gene TRBV29-1; 8 nucleotides agree with TRBD1. Germline assignment: CDR1 SQVTM and CDR2 ANQGSEA. The V segment lost 6 bases and the J segment 5 bases; nucleotides outside the gene matches: 8. CDR3 length: 14 amino acids. The CDR3 spells CSVSGGVGTGELFF. Written as DNA, the CDR3 is TGCAGCGTCTCAGGGGGCGTCGGAACCGGGGAGCTGTTTTTT.

CDR3 loop: CASSFGGDSPLHF. For the CDR3, the DNA is TGTGCCAGCAGCTTTGGGGGCGACTCACCCCTCCACTTT. The chain links TRBV7-6 to TRBJ1-6; a weak D match, TRBD1 (6 bases). V lost 3 bases and J 10 bases, leaving 10 bases between the germline ends. The CDR3 loop spans 13 amino acids. The germline gives CDR1 SGHVS, CDR2 FNYEAQ.

J is TRBJ2-5 and V is TRBV7-3; 7 bases line up with TRBD2. The CDR3 is 15 residues long. The J segment lost 5 bases and the V segment lost 6 bases, leaving 12 bases of the junction unmatched. Germline lookup yields CDR1 SGHTA and CDR2 FQGTGA. In DNA, the CDR3 is TGTGCCAGCAGACAAAAGCGGGGCGGGTGGGAGACCCAGTACTTC. Protein sequence: CASRQKRGGWETQYF.

The genes are TRBV5-5 and TRBJ1-5; no reliable D call. The CDR3 has 16 residues. The V and J ends lost 3 bases and 3 bases respectively, with 16 bases between them. The germline V gene has CDR1 SGHKS and CDR2 YYEKEE (reference sequence). The CDR3 DNA follows: TGTGCCAGCAGCTCCTTCGGCCTTACCTCCAATCAGCCCCAGCATTTT. This translates into CASSSFGLTSNQPQHF.